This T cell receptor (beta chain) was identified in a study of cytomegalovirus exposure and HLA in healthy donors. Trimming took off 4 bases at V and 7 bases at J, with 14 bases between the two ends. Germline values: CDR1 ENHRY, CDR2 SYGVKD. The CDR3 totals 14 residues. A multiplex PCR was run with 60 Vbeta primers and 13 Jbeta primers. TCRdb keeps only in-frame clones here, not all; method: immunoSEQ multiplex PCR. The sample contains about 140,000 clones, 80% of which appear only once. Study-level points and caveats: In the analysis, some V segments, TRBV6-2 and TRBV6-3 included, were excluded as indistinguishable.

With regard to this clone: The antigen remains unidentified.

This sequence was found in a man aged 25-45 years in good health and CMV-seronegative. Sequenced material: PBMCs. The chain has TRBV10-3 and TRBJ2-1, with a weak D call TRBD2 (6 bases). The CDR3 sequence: CAISGAGRSNEQFF. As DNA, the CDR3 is TGTGCCATCAGTGGGGCGGGAAGGTCGAATGAGCAGTTCTTC.